Described below is a single T cell receptor (beta chain) sequence and its context. This sample was included in a study of blood T cells in healthy people across ages. Each individual donor underwent a draw of 8 to 10 milliliters of peripheral blood. Combining a sample-barcoded 5' primer with a J-beta primer mix, a second PCR ran for about 6 to 11 cycles. TCRdb re-analysed the 5' RACE reads in MiXCR, keeping a single row per CDR3 protein. The data show roughly 2 million distinct CDR3 sequences, 49% seen once. The length of the CDR3 is 17 residues. Germline CDR1 is MDHEN and CDR2 is SYDVKM. Sequencing was carried out using blood. This clonotype was sampled from a woman between 40 and 55 years old in good health. The V gene is TRBV28, the J gene TRBJ2-3; a possible D gene is TRBD1 (6 bases). The CDR3: CVTHPGALPSSTDTQYF. For the CDR3, the DNA is TGTGTCACCCACCCAGGGGCGCTTCCATCTAGCACAGATACGCAGTATTTT.